This T cell receptor (beta chain) originates from a study of shared clonotypes between healthy human individuals. Nashville, Tennessee was home to all donors, each a Caucasian adult. Germline CDR1 MNHEY, CDR2 SVGAGI. This CDR3 has 15 residues. V shed 6 bases and J shed 5 bases, with 16 bases lying between them. Comments on this clone: The antigen remains unidentified.

Study-wide points: Investigators collected only blood, and repertoires in tissues likely differ.

The assay was immunoSEQ multiplex PCR, and TCRdb's table has in-frame clones only and misses some. The table includes 2 million to 3 million clones, 80% to 95% detected once. The sample comprised naive CD4+ T cells from PBMCs. Stated subset: CD45RA+ positively selected. The sequence came from a man between 18 and 35 years old in good health. Some clones in this sample may be carry-over from other donors' samples. This sequence joins TRBV6-5 and TRBJ2-2; weak D call: TRBD2 (6 bases). CDR3 DNA sequence: TGTGCCAGCAGAGTGGGAGGCCTGAGGACCGGGGAGCTGTTTTTT. Its translation: CASRVGGLRTGELFF.